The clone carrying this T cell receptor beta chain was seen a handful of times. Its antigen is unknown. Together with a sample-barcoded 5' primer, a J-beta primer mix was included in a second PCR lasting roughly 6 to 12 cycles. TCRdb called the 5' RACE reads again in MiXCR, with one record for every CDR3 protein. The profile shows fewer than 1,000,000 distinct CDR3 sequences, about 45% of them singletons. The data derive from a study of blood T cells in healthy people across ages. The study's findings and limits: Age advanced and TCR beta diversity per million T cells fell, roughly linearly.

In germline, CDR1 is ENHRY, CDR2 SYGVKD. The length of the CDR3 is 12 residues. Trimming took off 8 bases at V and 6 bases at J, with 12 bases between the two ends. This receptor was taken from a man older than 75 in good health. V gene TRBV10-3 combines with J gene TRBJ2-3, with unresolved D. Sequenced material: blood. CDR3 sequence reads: CAIGKGLDTQYF. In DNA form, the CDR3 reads TGTGCCATCGGTAAAGGATTGGATACGCAGTATTTT.